This T cell receptor beta chain was observed in a study of shared clonotypes between healthy human individuals. Study-level background: Plates per donor: three CD4 naive, three CD4 memory, two CD8 naive, one CD8 memory.

The CDR3 consists of 13 residues. The germline V gene encodes CDR1 MNHNY and CDR2 SVGAGI (reference sequence). Trimming stripped 8 bases from V and 1 base from J, with 12 bases between. The authors split each subset's genomic DNA evenly across several immunoSEQ plates. About 30,000 T cell genomes, or approximately 190 ng DNA, went into the sorted-subset replicate PCRs. The table came from immunoSEQ multiplex PCR; TCRdb's copy has only in-frame clones and leaves some out. Among about 2.4 million clones listed, 93% were seen once. Study-wide results and caveats: Specimens sampled were limited to blood, with tissue repertoires likely differing.

On this clone: Its antigen is currently unknown.

The sequencing input was naive CD4+ T cells from PBMCs. As to subset: CD45RA+ positively selected. The chain is built from TRBV6-6 and TRBJ2-7, with TRBD1 as a possible D gene (5 bases). This receptor was identified in a man younger than 35 in good health. Some clones in this sample may be carry-over from other donors' samples. The CDR3 sequence: CASADTTSYEQYF. The CDR3 nucleotides read TGTGCCAGCGCGGACACTACTTCCTACGAGCAGTACTTC.